Sequencing of this T cell receptor beta chain was carried out in a study of graft-versus-host responses after intestinal transplantation. General study points: Where graft-donor T cell macrochimerism was present, patients had high graft-versus-host to host-versus-graft clonal ratios in allografts.

TCRdb's copy holds only in-frame clones and misses some; the assay was immunoSEQ multiplex PCR. The sample comprises tens of thousands of clones, 91% of which are singletons, and nearly 0.1% rests with the top ten. About this clone itself: Antigen: not known.

Specimen: unstimulated CD4+ T cells sorted from spleen or lymph node cells, collected before intestinal transplant. The origin of this receptor is a human donor who received an intestinal transplant.

For the CDR3, the DNA is TGTGCCAGTAGTATATCAGGGGAACTTAGCTATGGCTACACCTTC. It specifies CASSISGELSYGYTF. The V call is TRBV19, the J call TRBJ1-2, with D perhaps TRBD1 (6 bases). The V and J ends lost 2 bases and 4 bases respectively, with 14 bases between them. Looked up from germline, CDR1 is LNHDA and CDR2 is SQIVND (reference sequence). The CDR3 covers 15 residues. The full variable domain, in which reference TRBV19 and TRBJ1-2 provide the parts outside the CDR3, is DGGITQSPKYLFRKEGQNVTLSCEQNLNHDAMYWYRQDPGQGLRLIYYSQIVNDFQKGDIAEGYSVSREKKESFPLTVTSAQKNPTAFYLCASSISGELSYGYTFGSGTRLTVV.